The TCR beta chain described here comes from a study of graft-versus-host responses after intestinal transplantation. At the level of the study: All recipients were given anti-thymocyte globulin induction, and tacrolimus and steroids were then administered for roughly 3 years.

TCRdb keeps only in-frame clones here, not all; method: immunoSEQ multiplex PCR. The sample contains almost 40,000 clones, about 95% of which appear only once. The count of this clone is one. Its cognate antigen is unknown. V lost 5 bases, J lost 2 bases, and 3 bases stayed unmatched. CDR1 and CDR2 from the germline V gene are SGHVS and FNYEAQ. The CDR3 has 14 amino acids. General study findings and limits: GvH clones were identified in recipient marrow, with some first appearing in ileum or blood. When patients had graft-donor T cell macrochimerism, their allografts held high graft-versus-host to host-versus-graft clonal ratios.

The receptor was derived from a human donor who was the organ donor for an intestinal transplant. The chain carries TRBV7-6 and TRBJ2-7, with 10 nucleotides matching TRBD1. The material was unstimulated CD8+ T cells sorted from spleen or lymph node cells, obtained before transplant. The CDR3 loop reads CASSRGTGAYEQYF. The CDR3 region has the DNA TGTGCCAGCAGCCGGGGGACAGGGGCCTACGAGCAGTACTTC. Combining the CDR3 with reference TRBV7-6 and TRBJ2-7 gives the whole variable domain GAGVSQSPRYKVTKRGQDVALRCDPISGHVSLYWYRQALGQGPEFLTYFNYEAQQDKSGLPNDRFSAERPEGSISTLTIQRTEQRDSAMYRCASSRGTGAYEQYFGPGTRLTVT.